Listed below are T cell receptor beta chains from one sample, sequenced in a study of shared clonotypes between healthy human individuals. This table comes from immunoSEQ multiplex PCR, and its TCRdb copy is limited to in-frame clones, with some not included. The table shows around 2.1 million clones, with approximately 94% occurring only once. The sequenced sample was naive CD8+ T cells from PBMCs. All receptors derive from a man aged 18 to 35 in good health. Some clones in this sample may be carry-over from other donors' samples. Both conserved end residues are part of each CDR3. Each record gives: V gene, clone size, J gene, D gene, CDR3 protein, CDR3 DNA. D genes are given only for firm matches. Where a row states a size, it is once, few, many or the class of an expanded clone; other rows omit it.

v_gene: TRBV7-2
abundance: -
j_gene: TRBJ2-1
d_gene: -
CDR3aa: CASSLYSGPYNEQFF
CDR3nt: TGTGCCAGCAGCCTCTATAGCGGCCCTTACAATGAGCAGTTCTTC

v_gene: TRBV29-1
abundance: -
j_gene: TRBJ2-1
d_gene: -
CDR3aa: CSVNRVNYNEQFF
CDR3nt: TGCAGCGTCAATAGAGTTAACTACAATGAGCAGTTCTTC

v_gene: TRBV7-7
abundance: -
j_gene: TRBJ2-2
d_gene: -
CDR3aa: CASSGSSGELFF
CDR3nt: TGTGCCAGCAGCGGAAGTTCCGGGGAGCTGTTTTTT

v_gene: TRBV5-1
abundance: -
j_gene: TRBJ1-2
d_gene: -
CDR3aa: CASSLEKGGHYGYTF
CDR3nt: TGCGCCAGCAGCTTGGAGAAGGGGGGCCACTATGGCTACACCTTC

v_gene: TRBV7-9
abundance: -
j_gene: TRBJ2-3
d_gene: -
CDR3aa: CASSSLRGDTQYF
CDR3nt: TGTGCCAGCAGCAGTCTCAGGGGAGATACGCAGTATTTT

v_gene: TRBV29-1
abundance: -
j_gene: TRBJ2-7
d_gene: -
CDR3aa: CSVEGATSGIYYEQYF
CDR3nt: TGCAGCGTTGAGGGGGCCACCAGCGGGATCTACTACGAGCAGTACTTC

v_gene: TRBV30
abundance: -
j_gene: TRBJ1-2
d_gene: -
CDR3aa: CAWGPVVRPGHQPFNYGYTF
CDR3nt: TGTGCCTGGGGACCCGTGGTTCGACCGGGACACCAGCCGTTTAACTATGGCTACACCTTC

v_gene: TRBV5-1
abundance: -
j_gene: TRBJ2-1
d_gene: TRBD2
CDR3aa: CASSIPTSGSENEQFF
CDR3nt: TGCGCCAGCAGCATACCGACTAGCGGGAGCGAGAATGAGCAGTTCTTC

v_gene: TRBV29-1
abundance: -
j_gene: TRBJ2-1
d_gene: -
CDR3aa: CSVVGGGIFSYNEQFF
CDR3nt: TGCAGCGTTGTAGGTGGCGGTATATTCTCCTACAATGAGCAGTTCTTC

v_gene: TRBV5-6
abundance: -
j_gene: TRBJ2-7
d_gene: -
CDR3aa: CASSGGRSYEQYF
CDR3nt: TGTGCCAGCAGCGGGGGCCGGTCCTACGAGCAGTACTTC

v_gene: TRBV9
abundance: once
j_gene: TRBJ2-3
d_gene: -
CDR3aa: CASSVAQGTSGTDTQYF
CDR3nt: TGTGCCAGCAGCGTAGCTCAAGGTACCTCCGGCACAGATACGCAGTATTTT

v_gene: TRBV29-1
abundance: -
j_gene: TRBJ1-2
d_gene: -
CDR3aa: CSGGDVYGYTF
CDR3nt: TGCAGCGGGGGGGACGTCTATGGCTACACCTTC

v_gene: TRBV6-5
abundance: -
j_gene: TRBJ2-7
d_gene: -
CDR3aa: CASSWGRDYEQYF
CDR3nt: TGTGCCAGCAGTTGGGGGCGAGACTACGAGCAGTACTTC

v_gene: TRBV4-3
abundance: -
j_gene: TRBJ2-1
d_gene: -
CDR3aa: CASSQKSPQKINEQFF
CDR3nt: TGCGCCAGCAGCCAGAAGTCCCCCCAAAAGATCAATGAGCAGTTCTTC

v_gene: TRBV7-7
abundance: -
j_gene: TRBJ1-4
d_gene: -
CDR3aa: CASSLVWGEPSTNEKLFF
CDR3nt: TGTGCCAGCAGCTTAGTATGGGGGGAGCCTTCAACTAATGAAAAACTGTTTTTT

v_gene: TRBV6-5
abundance: -
j_gene: TRBJ1-4
d_gene: -
CDR3aa: CASSYSNRYNEKLFF
CDR3nt: TGTGCCAGCAGTTACTCGAATAGGTATAATGAAAAACTGTTTTTT

v_gene: TRBV28
abundance: once
j_gene: TRBJ2-5
d_gene: TRBD2
CDR3aa: CASSSPSGIEETQYF
CDR3nt: TGTGCCAGCAGTTCACCGAGCGGGATCGAAGAGACCCAGTACTTC

v_gene: TRBV25-1
abundance: -
j_gene: TRBJ2-2
d_gene: -
CDR3aa: CASSESEGPGELFF
CDR3nt: TGTGCCAGCAGTGAATCAGAGGGGCCCGGGGAGCTGTTTTTT

v_gene: TRBV25-1
abundance: -
j_gene: TRBJ2-1
d_gene: -
CDR3aa: CASTGYNEQFF
CDR3nt: TGTGCCAGCACCGGATACAATGAGCAGTTCTTC

v_gene: TRBV9
abundance: -
j_gene: TRBJ2-7
d_gene: -
CDR3aa: CASSVDGSAPEQYF
CDR3nt: TGTGCCAGCAGCGTCGACGGTAGTGCCCCCGAGCAGTACTTC

v_gene: TRBV6-5
abundance: -
j_gene: TRBJ2-7
d_gene: -
CDR3aa: CASSYGGRPNYEQYF
CDR3nt: TGTGCCAGCAGTTACGGGGGGCGGCCAAACTACGAGCAGTACTTC

v_gene: TRBV7-3
abundance: -
j_gene: TRBJ2-5
d_gene: TRBD2
CDR3aa: CASSPSGRASETQYF
CDR3nt: TGTGCCAGCAGCCCGAGCGGGAGGGCCTCGGAGACCCAGTACTTC

v_gene: TRBV19
abundance: -
j_gene: TRBJ1-1
d_gene: TRBD1
CDR3aa: CASSATGGWTEAFF
CDR3nt: TGTGCCAGTAGTGCCACAGGGGGTTGGACTGAAGCTTTCTTT

v_gene: TRBV27
abundance: -
j_gene: TRBJ2-7
d_gene: -
CDR3aa: CASSLSVTYEQYF
CDR3nt: TGTGCCAGCAGTTTGTCGGTTACCTACGAGCAGTACTTC